This TCR beta chain came from a study of blood T cell repertoires in COVID-19. About the study: PBMCs, B-cell-depleted T cells, or T cells were the source of the cDNA or gDNA that made up the material.

In terms of age and location, participants ranged from roughly 18 to 90 years and lived in about 25 US areas. Membership in each cohort depended on participant-reported clinical history. Repertoires were generated with immunoSEQ multiplex PCR, while TCRdb's copy carries only in-frame clones and drops some. The table lists approximately 220,000 clones, around 90% of them singletons. The CDR3 contains 14 residues. Looked up from germline, CDR1 is SGHTA and CDR2 is FQGNSA. V lost 1 base to trimming and J lost 5 bases, with 11 bases between them. The origin of this receptor is a woman aged 25-40 years with acute COVID-19. The chain has TRBV7-2 and TRBJ1-1, with TRBD1 as a possible D gene (6 bases). Sequencing used PBMCs or T cells enriched from blood (not recorded which). CDR3 region: CASSLVQGGTEAFF. CDR3 bases: TGTGCCAGCAGCTTAGTACAGGGTGGGACTGAAGCTTTCTTT.